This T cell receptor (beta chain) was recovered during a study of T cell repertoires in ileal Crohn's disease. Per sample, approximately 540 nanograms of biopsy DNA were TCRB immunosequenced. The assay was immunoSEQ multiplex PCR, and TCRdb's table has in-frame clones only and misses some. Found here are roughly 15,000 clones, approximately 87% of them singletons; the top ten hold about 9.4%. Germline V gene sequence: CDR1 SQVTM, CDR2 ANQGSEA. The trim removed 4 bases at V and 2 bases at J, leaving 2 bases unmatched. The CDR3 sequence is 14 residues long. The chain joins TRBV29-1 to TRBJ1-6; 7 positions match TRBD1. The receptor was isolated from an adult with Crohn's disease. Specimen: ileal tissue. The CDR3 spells CSVGTGAYNSPLHF. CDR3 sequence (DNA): TGCAGCGTTGGTACAGGGGCCTATAATTCACCCCTCCACTTT.